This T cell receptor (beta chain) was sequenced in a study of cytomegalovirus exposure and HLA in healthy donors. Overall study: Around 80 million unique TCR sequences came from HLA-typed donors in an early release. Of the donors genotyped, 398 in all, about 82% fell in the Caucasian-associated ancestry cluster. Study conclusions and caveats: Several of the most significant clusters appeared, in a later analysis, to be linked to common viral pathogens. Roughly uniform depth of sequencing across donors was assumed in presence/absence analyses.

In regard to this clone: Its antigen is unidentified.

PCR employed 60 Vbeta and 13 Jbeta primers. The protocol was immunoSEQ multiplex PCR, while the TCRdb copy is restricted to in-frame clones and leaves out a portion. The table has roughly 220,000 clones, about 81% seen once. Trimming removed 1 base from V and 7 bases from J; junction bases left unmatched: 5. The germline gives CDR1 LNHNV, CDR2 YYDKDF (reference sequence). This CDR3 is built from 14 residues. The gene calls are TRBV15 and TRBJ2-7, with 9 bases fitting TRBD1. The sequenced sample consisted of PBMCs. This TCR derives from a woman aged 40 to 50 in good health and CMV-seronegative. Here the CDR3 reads CATSRGGQGGEQYF. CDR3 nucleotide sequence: TGTGCCACCAGCAGAGGGGGACAGGGTGGGGAGCAGTACTTC.